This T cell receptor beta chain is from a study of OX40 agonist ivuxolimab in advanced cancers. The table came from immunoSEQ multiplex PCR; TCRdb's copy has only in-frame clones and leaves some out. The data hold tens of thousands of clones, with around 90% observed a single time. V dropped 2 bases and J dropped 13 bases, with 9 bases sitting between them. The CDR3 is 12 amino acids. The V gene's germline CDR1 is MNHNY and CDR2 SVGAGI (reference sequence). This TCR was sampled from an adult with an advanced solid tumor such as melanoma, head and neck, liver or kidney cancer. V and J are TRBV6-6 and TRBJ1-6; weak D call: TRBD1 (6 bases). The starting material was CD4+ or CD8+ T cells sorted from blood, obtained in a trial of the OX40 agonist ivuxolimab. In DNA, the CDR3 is TGTGCCAGCAGTTACCAGGACAGTCCCCTCCACTTT. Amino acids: CASSYQDSPLHF.